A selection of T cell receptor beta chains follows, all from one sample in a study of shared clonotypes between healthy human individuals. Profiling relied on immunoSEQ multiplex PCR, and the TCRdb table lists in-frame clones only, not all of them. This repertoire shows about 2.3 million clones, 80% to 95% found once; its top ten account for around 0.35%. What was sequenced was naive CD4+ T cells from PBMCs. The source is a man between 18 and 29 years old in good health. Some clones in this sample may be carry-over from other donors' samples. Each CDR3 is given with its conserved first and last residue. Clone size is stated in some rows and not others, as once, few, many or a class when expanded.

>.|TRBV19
CASSRQQTYEQYF
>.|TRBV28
CASSYLVGYTF
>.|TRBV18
CASSPDSYTEAFF
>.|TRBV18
CASSPFSGVAMNTEAFF
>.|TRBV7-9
CASSLGRNNEKLFF
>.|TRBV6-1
CASSELGIGAKLFF
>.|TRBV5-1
CASSSGQADRYGYTF
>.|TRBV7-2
CASQNSSAMHNEQFF
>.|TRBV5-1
CASSAGQGPGDGYTF
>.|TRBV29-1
CSVEGYRTANTGELFF
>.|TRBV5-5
CASSSSSWDKGLYF
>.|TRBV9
CASSPRLGTDTQYF
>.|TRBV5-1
CASRRTGPLTDTQYF
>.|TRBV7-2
CASSPGTGREQYF
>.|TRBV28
CASRNNQPQHF
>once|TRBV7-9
CASSFGDQPQHF
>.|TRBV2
CASSEGRGTTRAEKLFF
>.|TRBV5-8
CASSYNPGPGGQFF
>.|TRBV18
CASSPPTGATLGEQYF
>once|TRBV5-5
CASSLGDQPQHF
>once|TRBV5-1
CASSLGQPGDGYTF
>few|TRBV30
CAWRHDLNEKLFF
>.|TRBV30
CAWSGTGGLIMNTEAFF
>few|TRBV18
CASSPSVSYNEQFF
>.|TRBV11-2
CASSLDLWGGTGELFF
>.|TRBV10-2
CASTLDRGRSPYEQYF
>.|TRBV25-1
CASQDVEKIYSNQPQHF
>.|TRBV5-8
CASSNPGLANIYEQFF
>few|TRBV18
CASSPHKGDEQFF
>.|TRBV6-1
CASSVASGALAKNIQYF
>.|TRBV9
CASSGVSGVQYF
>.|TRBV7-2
CATGPDRAATRVF
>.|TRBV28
CASTPHSGAGELFF
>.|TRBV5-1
CASSLPDTDTQYF
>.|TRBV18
CASSPLAGSNTGELFF
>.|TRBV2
CASSVGLAGQQETQYF
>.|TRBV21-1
CASIEGSEVVDEQYF
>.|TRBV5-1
CASSLLFGGRASNEQFF
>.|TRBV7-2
CASSLSQGAQKLFF
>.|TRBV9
CASSGGTGALYEQYF
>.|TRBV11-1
CASSLVRGLATEAFF
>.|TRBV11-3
CASSSPGDLGELFF
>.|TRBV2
CASSDRVNQPQHF
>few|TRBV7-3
CASLQEPNTEAFF
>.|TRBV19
CASSTRRDMNTEAFF
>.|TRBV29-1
CSVMRQGGKEKLFF
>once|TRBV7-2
CASSFGPSDEQFF
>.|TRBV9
CASSVDSGTSPVYF
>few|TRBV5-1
CASSPGGQTYEQYF
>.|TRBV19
CASSMGLAGVTDTQYF
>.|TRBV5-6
CASSGVQGGYGYTF
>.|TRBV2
CASSEVRGTNGEQFF
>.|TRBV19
CASRKREGTDTQYF
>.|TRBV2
CASKPALSSYNEQFF
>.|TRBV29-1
CSVRSGGGYTF
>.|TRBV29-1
CSVDSPWGRGIGGYTF